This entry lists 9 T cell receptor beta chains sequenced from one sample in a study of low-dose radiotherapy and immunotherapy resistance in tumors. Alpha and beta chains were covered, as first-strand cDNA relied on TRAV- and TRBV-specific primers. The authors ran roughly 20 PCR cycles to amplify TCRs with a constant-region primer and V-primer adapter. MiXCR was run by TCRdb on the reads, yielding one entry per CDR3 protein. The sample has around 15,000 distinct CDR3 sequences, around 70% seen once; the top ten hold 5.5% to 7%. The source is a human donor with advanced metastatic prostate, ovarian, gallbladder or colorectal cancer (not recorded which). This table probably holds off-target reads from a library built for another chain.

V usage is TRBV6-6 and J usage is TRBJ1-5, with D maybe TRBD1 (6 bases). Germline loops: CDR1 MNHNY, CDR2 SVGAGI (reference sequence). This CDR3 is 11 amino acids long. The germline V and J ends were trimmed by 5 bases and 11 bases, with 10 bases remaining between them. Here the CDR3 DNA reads TGTGCCAGCAGTACCGGACAGACCCAGCATTTT. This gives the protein CASSTGQTQHF.

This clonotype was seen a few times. This chain's CDR3 is CASSFSRGTYEQYF. The CDR3 nucleotides are TGTGCCAGCAGCTTTAGTCGGGGGACCTACGAGCAGTACTTC. This chain joins TRBV11-2 and TRBJ2-7; a possible D gene is TRBD2 (6 bases). Per germline, CDR1 SGHAT and CDR2 FQNNGV. This CDR3 has 14 residues. Trimming took off 3 bases at V and 2 bases at J, with 11 bases between the two ends.

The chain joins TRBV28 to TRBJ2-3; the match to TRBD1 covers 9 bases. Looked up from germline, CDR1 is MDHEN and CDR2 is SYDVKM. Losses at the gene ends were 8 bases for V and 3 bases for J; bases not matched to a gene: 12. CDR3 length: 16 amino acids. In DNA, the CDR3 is TGTGCCAGCCCGCGCCCGGGACAGGGACCGACAGATACGCAGTATTTT. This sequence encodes CASPRPGQGPTDTQYF.

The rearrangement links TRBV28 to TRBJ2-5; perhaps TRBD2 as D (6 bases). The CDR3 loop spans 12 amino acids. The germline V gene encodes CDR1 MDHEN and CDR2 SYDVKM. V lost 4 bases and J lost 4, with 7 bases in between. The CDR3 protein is CASSWRGETQYF. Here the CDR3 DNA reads TGTGCCAGCAGTTGGAGGGGAGAGACCCAGTACTTC.

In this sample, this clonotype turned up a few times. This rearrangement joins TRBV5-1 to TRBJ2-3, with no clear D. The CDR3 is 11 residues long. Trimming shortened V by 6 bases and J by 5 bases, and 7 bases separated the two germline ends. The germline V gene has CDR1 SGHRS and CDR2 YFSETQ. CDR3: CASTAVDTQYF. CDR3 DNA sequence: TGCGCCAGCACCGCGGTAGATACGCAGTATTTT.

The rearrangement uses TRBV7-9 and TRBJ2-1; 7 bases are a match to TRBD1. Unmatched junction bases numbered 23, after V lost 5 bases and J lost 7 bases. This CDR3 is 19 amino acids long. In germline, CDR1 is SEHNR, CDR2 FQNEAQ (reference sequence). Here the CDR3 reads CASSRRRQGVQSQENEQFF. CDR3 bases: TGTGCCAGCAGCCGTAGGAGGCAGGGGGTTCAGAGTCAGGAAAATGAGCAGTTCTTC.

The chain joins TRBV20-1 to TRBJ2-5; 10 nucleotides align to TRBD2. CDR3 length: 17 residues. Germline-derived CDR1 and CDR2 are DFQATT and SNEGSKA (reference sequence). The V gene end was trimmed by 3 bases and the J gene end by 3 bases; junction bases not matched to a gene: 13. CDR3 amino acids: CSASPISGRALKETQYF. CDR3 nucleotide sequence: TGCAGTGCTAGCCCTATAAGCGGGAGGGCCCTTAAAGAGACCCAGTACTTC.

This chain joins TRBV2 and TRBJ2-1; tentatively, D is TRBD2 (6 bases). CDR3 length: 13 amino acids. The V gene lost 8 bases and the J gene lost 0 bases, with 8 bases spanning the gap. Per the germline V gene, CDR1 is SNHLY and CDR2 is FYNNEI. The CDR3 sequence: CASSSASYNEQFF. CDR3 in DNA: TGTGCCAGCTCTAGCGCCTCCTACAATGAGCAGTTCTTC.

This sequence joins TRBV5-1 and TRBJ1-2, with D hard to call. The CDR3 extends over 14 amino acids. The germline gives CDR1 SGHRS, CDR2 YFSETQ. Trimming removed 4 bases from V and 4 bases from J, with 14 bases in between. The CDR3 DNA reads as TGCGCCAGCAGCCTTCCATCAGGTGGCTATGGCTACACCTTC. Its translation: CASSLPSGGYGYTF.